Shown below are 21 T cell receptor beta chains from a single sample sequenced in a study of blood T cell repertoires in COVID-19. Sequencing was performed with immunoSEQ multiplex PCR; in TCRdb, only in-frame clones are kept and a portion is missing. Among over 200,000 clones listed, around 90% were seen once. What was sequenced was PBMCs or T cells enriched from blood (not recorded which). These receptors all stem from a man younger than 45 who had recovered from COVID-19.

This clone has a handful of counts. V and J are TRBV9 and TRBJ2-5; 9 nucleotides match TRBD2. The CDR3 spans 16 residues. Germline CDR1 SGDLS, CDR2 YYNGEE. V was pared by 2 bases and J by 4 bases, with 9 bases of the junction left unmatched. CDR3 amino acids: CASSVKRGGAGETQYF. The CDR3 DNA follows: TGTGCCAGCAGCGTTAAACGCGGGGGGGCAGGAGAGACCCAGTACTTC. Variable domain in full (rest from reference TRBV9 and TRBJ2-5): DSGVTQTPKHLITATGQRVTLRCSPRSGDLSVYWYQQSLDQGLQFLIQYYNGEERAKGNILERFSAQQFPDLHSELNLSSLELGDSALYFCASSVKRGGAGETQYFGPGTRLLVL.

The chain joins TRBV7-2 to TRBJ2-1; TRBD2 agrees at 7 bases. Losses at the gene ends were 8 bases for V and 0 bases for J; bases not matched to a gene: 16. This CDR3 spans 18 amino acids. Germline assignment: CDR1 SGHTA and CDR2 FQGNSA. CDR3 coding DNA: TGTGCCAGCTACATTGGCGGGGGACGCTTGAGCTCCTACAATGAGCAGTTCTTC. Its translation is CASYIGGGRLSSYNEQFF. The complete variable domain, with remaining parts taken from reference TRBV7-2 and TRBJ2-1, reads GAGVSQSPSNKVTEKGKDVELRCDPISGHTALYWYRQSLGQGLEFLIYFQGNSAPDKSGLPSDRFSAERTGGSVSTLTIQRTQQEDSAVYLCASYIGGGRLSSYNEQFFGPGTRLTVL.

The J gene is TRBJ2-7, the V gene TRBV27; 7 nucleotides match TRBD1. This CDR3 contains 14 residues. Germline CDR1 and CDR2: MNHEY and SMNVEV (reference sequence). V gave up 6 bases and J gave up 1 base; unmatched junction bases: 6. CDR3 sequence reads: CASRRDRASYEQYF. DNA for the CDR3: TGTGCCAGCAGGAGGGACAGAGCTTCCTACGAGCAGTACTTC.

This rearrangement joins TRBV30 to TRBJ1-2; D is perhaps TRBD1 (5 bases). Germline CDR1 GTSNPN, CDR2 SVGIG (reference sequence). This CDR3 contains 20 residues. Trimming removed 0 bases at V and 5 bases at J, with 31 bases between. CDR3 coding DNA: TGTGCCTGGAGTGTAGAGATAACTTTAGGGGACTCCCCACAACCTTATGGCTACACCTTC. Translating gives CAWSVEITLGDSPQPYGYTF. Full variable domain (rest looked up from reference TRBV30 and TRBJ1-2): SQTIHQWPATLVQPVGSPLSLECTVEGTSNPNLYWYRQAAGRGLQLLFYSVGIGQISSEVPQNLSASRPQDRQFILSSKKLLLSDSGFYLCAWSVEITLGDSPQPYGYTFGSGTRLTVV.

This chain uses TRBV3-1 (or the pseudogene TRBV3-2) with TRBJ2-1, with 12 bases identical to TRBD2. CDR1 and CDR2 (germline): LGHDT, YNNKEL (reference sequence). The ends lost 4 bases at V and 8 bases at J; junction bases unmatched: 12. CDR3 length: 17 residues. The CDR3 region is CASSLRGLAGGVDEQFF. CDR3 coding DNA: TGTGCCAGCAGCCTTCGAGGTCTAGCGGGGGGGGTGGATGAGCAGTTCTTC.

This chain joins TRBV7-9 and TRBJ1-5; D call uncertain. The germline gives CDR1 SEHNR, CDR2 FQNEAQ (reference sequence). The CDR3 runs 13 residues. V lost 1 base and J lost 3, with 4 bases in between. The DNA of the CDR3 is TGTGCCAGCAGCTTAGGGCCCAATCAGCCCCAGCATTTT. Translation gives CASSLGPNQPQHF.

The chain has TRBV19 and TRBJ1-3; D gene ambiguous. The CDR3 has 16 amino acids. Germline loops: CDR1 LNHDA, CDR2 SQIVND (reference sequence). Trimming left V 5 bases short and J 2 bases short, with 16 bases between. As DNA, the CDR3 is TGTGCCAGTAGTTTCCGGTCGGGGAGAACTGGAAACACCATATATTTT. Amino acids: CASSFRSGRTGNTIYF.

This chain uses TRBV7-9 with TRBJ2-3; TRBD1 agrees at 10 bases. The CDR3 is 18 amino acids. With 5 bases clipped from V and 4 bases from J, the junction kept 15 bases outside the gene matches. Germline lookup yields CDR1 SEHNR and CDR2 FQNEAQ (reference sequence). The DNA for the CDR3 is TGTGCCAGCAGCCCGCTGACCGGGGACAGGGGTTATCCAGATACGCAGTATTTT. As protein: CASSPLTGDRGYPDTQYF. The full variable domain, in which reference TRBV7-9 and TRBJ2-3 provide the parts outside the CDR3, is DTGVSQNPRHKITKRGQNVTFRCDPISEHNRLYWYRQTLGQGPEFLTYFQNEAQLEKSRLLSDRFSAERPKGSFSTLEIQRTEQGDSAMYLCASSPLTGDRGYPDTQYFGPGTRLTVL.

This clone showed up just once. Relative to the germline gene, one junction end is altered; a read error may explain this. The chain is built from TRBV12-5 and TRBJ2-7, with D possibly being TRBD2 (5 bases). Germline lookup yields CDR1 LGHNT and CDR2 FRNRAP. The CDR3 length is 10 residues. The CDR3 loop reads CASGLSGVHF. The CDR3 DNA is TGTGCTAGTGGTTTGTCCGGGGTCCACTTC. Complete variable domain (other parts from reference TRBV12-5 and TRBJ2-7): DARVTQTPRHKVTEMGQEVTMRCQPILGHNTVFWYRQTMMQGLELLAYFRNRAPLDDSGMPKDRFSAEMPDATLATLKIQPSEPRDSAVYFCASGLSGVHFGPGTRLTVT.

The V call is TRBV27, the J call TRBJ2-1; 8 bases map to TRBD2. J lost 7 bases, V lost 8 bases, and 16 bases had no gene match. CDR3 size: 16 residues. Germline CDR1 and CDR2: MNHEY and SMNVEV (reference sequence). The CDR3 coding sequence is TGTGCCAGCCTCAAGGATCGGCTAGCGGGCTTGAATGAGCAGTTCTTC. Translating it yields CASLKDRLAGLNEQFF.

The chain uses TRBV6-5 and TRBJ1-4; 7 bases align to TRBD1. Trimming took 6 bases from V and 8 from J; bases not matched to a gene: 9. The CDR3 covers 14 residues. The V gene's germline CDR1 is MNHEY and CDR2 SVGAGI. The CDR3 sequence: CASRDRAVSEKLFF. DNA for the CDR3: TGTGCCAGCAGAGACAGGGCGGTTAGCGAAAAACTGTTTTTT.

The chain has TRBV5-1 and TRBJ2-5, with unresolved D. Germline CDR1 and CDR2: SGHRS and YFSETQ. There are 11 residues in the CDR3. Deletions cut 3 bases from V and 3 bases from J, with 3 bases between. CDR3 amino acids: CASSYKETQYF. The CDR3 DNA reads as TGCGCCAGCAGCTACAAAGAGACCCAGTACTTC. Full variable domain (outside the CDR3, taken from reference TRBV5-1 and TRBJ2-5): KAGVTQTPRYLIKTRGQQVTLSCSPISGHRSVSWYQQTPGQGLQFLFEYFSETQRNKGNFPGRFSGRQFSNSRSEMNVSTLELGDSALYLCASSYKETQYFGPGTRLLVL.

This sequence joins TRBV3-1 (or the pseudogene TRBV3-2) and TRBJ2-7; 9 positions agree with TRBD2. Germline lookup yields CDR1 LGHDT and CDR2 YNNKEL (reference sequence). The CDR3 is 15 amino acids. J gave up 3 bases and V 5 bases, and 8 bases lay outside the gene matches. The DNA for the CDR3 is TGTGCCAGCAGCGAATCTCTAGCGGGGTACTACGAGCAGTACTTC. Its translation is CASSESLAGYYEQYF.

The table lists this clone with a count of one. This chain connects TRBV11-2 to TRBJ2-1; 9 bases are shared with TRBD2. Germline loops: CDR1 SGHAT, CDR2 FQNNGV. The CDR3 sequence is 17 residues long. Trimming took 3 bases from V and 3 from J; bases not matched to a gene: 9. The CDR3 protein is CASSFPSGATYYNEQFF. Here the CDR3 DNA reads TGTGCCAGCAGCTTCCCTAGCGGGGCTACCTACTACAATGAGCAGTTCTTC.

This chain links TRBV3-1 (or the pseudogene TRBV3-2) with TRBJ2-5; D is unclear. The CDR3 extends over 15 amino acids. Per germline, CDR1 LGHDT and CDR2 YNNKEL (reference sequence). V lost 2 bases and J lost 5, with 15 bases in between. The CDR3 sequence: CASSQPQTGTETQYF. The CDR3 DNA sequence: TGTGCCAGCAGCCAACCTCAAACCGGTACGGAGACCCAGTACTTC.

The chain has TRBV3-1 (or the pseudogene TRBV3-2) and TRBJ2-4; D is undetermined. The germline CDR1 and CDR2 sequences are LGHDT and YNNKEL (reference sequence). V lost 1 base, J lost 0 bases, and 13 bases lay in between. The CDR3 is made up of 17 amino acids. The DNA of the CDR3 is TGTGCCAGCAGCCAAGGTTGGCGGTTTCTAGCCAAAAACATTCAGTACTTC. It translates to CASSQGWRFLAKNIQYF.

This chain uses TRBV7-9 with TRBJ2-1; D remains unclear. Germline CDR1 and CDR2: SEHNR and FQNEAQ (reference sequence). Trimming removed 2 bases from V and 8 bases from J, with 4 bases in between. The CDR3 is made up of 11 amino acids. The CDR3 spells CASSLSDEQFF. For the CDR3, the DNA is TGTGCCAGCAGCTTATCGGATGAGCAGTTCTTC.

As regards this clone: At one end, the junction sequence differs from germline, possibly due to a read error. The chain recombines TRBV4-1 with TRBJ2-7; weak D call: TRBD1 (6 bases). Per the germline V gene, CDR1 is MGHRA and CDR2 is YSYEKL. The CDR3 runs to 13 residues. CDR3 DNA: TGCGCCAGCAGCCGACACCAGCTGGGGGCTGGACACTTC. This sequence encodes CASSRHQLGAGHF.

The CDR3 is CASSSRLAGSTDTQYF. The CDR3 region has the DNA TGTGCCAGCAGTTCTCGACTAGCGGGTAGCACAGATACGCAGTATTTT. V gene TRBV27 combines with J gene TRBJ2-3; 10 nucleotides match TRBD2. This CDR3 has 16 residues. In germline, CDR1 is MNHEY, CDR2 SMNVEV (reference sequence). J gave up 0 bases and V 4 bases, and 4 bases lay outside the gene matches.

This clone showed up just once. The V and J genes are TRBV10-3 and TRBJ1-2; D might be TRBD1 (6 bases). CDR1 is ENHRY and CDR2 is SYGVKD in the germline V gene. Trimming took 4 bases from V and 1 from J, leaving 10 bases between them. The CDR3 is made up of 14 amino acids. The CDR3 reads CAISVGTLNYGYTF. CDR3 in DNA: TGTGCCATCAGTGTCGGGACACTTAACTATGGCTACACCTTC.

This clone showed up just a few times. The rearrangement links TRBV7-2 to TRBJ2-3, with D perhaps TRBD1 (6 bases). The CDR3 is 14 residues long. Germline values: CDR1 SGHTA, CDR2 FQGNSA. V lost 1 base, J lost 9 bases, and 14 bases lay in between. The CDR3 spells CASSLDTGMGTQYF. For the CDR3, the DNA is TGTGCCAGCAGCTTAGACACAGGGATGGGCACGCAGTATTTT. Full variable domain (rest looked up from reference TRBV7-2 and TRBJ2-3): GAGVSQSPSNKVTEKGKDVELRCDPISGHTALYWYRQSLGQGLEFLIYFQGNSAPDKSGLPSDRFSAERTGGSVSTLTIQRTQQEDSAVYLCASSLDTGMGTQYFGPGTRLTVL.